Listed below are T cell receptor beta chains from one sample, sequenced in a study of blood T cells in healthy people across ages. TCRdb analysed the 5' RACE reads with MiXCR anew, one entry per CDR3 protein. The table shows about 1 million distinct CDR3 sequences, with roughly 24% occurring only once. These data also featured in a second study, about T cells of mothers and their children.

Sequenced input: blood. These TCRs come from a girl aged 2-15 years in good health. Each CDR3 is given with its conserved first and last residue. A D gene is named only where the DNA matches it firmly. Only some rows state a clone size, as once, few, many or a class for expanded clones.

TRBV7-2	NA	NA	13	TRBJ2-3	CASSLAVGDTQYF	TGTGCCAGCAGCTTAGCCGTGGGGGATACGCAGTATTTT
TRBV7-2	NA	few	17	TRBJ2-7	CASSGGEVWTPSYEQYF	TGTGCCAGCAGTGGAGGGGAAGTTTGGACACCCTCCTACGAGCAGTACTTC
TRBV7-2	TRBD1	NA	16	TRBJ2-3	CASSPRTGKATDTQYF	TGTGCCAGCAGCCCGCGGACAGGGAAGGCGACAGATACGCAGTATTTT
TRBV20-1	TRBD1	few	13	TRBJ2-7	CSARDITGVEQYF	TGCAGTGCTAGAGATATTACAGGGGTTGAGCAGTACTTC
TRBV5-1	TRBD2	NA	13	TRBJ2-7	CASSSGGLGEQYF	TGCGCCAGCAGCTCCGGAGGACTAGGGGAGCAGTACTTC
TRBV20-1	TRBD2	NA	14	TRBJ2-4	CSARVGGSGNIQYF	TGCAGTGCTAGGGTCGGCGGGAGTGGAAACATTCAGTACTTC
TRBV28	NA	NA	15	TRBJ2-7	CASSFTGFPPYEQYF	TGTGCCAGCAGTTTTACCGGATTTCCCCCCTACGAGCAGTACTTC
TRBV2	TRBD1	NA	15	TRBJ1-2	CASSERAEGAYGYTF	TGTGCCAGCAGTGAGAGGGCTGAGGGGGCATATGGCTACACCTTC
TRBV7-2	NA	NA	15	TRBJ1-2	CASSLFVGSNYGYTF	TGTGCCAGCAGCTTATTTGTGGGTTCTAACTATGGCTACACCTTC
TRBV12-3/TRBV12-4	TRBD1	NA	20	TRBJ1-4	CASSLPRVTGWDATNEKLFF	TGTGCCAGCAGTTTACCACGGGTGACAGGGTGGGACGCAACTAATGAAAAACTGTTTTTT
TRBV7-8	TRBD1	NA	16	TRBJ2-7	CASSPGTGPISYEQYF	TGTGCCAGCAGCCCTGGGACAGGGCCGATCTCCTACGAGCAGTACTTC
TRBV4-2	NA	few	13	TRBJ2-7	CASSPILTYEQYF	TGTGCCAGCAGCCCTATCCTCACCTACGAGCAGTACTTC
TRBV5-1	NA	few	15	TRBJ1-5	CASSLGVGRDQPQHF	TGCGCCAGCAGCTTGGGGGTGGGTAGGGACCAGCCCCAGCATTTT
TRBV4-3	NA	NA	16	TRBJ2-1	CASSRGAEGAHNEQFF	TGCGCCAGCTCACGAGGTGCTGAAGGGGCGCACAATGAGCAGTTCTTC
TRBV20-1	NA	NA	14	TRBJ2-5	CRARGSSPQETQYF	TGCCGTGCTAGAGGGAGCTCCCCTCAAGAGACCCAGTACTTC
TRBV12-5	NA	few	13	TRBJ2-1	CASGLGLADEQFF	TGTGCTAGTGGTTTGGGTCTAGCAGATGAGCAGTTCTTC
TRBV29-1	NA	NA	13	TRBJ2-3	CSVAGYGADTQYF	TGCAGCGTTGCAGGGTATGGCGCAGATACGCAGTATTTT
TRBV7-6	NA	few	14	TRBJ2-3	CASSLARGPDTQYF	TGTGCCAGCAGCTTAGCCAGGGGACCAGATACGCAGTATTTT
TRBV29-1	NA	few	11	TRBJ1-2	CSVPVGIFRIF	TGCAGCGTCCCTGTCGGGATCTTCAGGATCTTC
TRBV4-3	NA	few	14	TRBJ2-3	CASSQAPGGDTQYF	TGCGCCAGCAGCCAAGCCCCAGGGGGGGATACGCAGTATTTT
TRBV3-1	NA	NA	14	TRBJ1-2	CASSRDGAYGGYTF	TGTGCCAGCAGCCGCGACGGTGCCTATGGTGGCTACACCTTC
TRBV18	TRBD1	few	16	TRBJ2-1	CASSPPWGQLDNEQFF	TGTGCCAGCTCACCACCGTGGGGACAGTTAGACAATGAGCAGTTCTTC
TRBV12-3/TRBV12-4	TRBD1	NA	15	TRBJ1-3	CASSSGTASGNTIYF	TGTGCCAGCAGTTCTGGGACAGCCTCTGGAAACACCATATATTTT
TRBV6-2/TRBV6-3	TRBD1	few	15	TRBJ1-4	CASGRPGGWGEKLFF	TGTGCCAGCGGACGCCCAGGGGGCTGGGGAGAAAAACTGTTTTTT
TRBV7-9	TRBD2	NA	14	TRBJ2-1	CASVAGASMGEQFF	TGTGCCAGCGTAGCGGGAGCAAGCATGGGTGAGCAGTTCTTC
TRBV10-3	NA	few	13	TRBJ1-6	CAISDLEDSPLHF	TGTGCCATCAGTGACCTAGAAGATTCACCCCTCCACTTT
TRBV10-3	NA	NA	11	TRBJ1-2	CAISDGGVGAF	TGTGCCATCAGTGACGGGGGCGTCGGCGCCTTC
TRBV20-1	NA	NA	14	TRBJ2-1	CSARDSQGRHEQLF	TGCAGTGCTAGAGATAGCCAGGGAAGGCATGAGCAGCTCTTC
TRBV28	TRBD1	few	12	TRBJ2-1	CASSPIPGQAYF	TGTGCCAGCAGTCCCATTCCGGGACAGGCGTACTTC
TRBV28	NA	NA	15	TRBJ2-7	CASSSLDAFRYEQYF	TGTGCCAGCAGTTCCCTCGACGCGTTTCGATACGAGCAGTACTTC
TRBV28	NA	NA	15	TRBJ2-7	CASSLSRDFSYEQYF	TGTGCCAGCAGTTTGTCCCGAGACTTCAGCTACGAGCAGTACTTC
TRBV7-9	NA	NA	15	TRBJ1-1	CASSPLPQGDTEAFF	TGTGCCAGCAGTCCCCTCCCGCAGGGCGACACTGAAGCTTTCTTT
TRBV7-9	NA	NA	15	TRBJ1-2	CASSLNSQTNYGYTF	TGTGCCAGCAGCTTAAACAGCCAAACTAACTATGGCTACACCTTC
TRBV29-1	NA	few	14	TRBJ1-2	CSVEDHNRGSGYTF	TGCAGCGTTGAAGATCATAATAGGGGGAGCGGCTACACCTTC
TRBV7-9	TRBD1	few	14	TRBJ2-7	CASSSGQAAYEQYF	TGTGCCAGCAGCTCAGGACAGGCGGCCTACGAGCAGTACTTC
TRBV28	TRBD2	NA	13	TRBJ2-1	CATEERGYNEQFF	TGTGCCACCGAAGAGCGGGGATACAATGAGCAGTTCTTC
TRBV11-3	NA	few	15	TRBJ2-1	CASSPIGGEQETQCF	TGTGCCAGCAGCCCCATAGGGGGAGAACAAGAGACCCAGTGCTTC
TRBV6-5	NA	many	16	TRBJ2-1	CASSLGSPSTGNEQFF	TGTGCCAGCAGTTTAGGGAGCCCTTCGACGGGGAATGAGCAGTTCTTC
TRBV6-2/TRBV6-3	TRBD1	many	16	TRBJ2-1	CASSYSGQGRYNEQFF	TGTGCCAGCAGTTACTCGGGACAGGGTAGATACAATGAGCAGTTCTTC
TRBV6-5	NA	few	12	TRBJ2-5	CASGWGKETQYF	TGTGCCAGCGGGTGGGGAAAAGAGACCCAGTACTTC
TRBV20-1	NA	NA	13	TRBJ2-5	CSAASGTQETQYF	TGCAGTGCCGCGAGCGGAACTCAAGAGACCCAGTACTTC
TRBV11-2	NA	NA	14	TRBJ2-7	CASSSDGISYEQYF	TGTGCCAGCAGCTCGGACGGAATCTCCTACGAGCAGTACTTC
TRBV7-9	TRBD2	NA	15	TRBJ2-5	CASSSPGGGQETQYF	TGTGCCAGCAGCTCCCCGGGAGGGGGCCAAGAGACCCAGTACTTC
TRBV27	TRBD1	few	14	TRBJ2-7	CASRDREYFYEQYF	TGTGCCAGCAGAGACAGGGAGTATTTCTACGAGCAGTACTTC
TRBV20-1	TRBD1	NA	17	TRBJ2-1	CSANTASGQGGYNEQFF	TGCAGTGCTAATACAGCCTCAGGACAGGGGGGATACAATGAGCAGTTCTTC
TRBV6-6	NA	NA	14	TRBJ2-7	CASSASGAQDEQYF	TGTGCCAGCAGTGCCAGTGGCGCTCAGGACGAGCAGTACTTC
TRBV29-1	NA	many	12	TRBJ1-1	CSVGGLNTEAFF	TGCAGCGTTGGGGGGCTGAACACTGAAGCTTTCTTT
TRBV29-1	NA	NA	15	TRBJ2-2	CSVIGPSPFTGELFF	TGCAGCGTTATAGGACCTTCTCCCTTCACCGGGGAGCTGTTTTTT
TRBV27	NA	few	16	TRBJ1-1	CASSLVHAEPNTEAFF	TGTGCCAGCAGTTTAGTTCACGCAGAGCCGAACACTGAAGCTTTCTTT
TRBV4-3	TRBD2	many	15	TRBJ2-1	CASSLRLAGGDEQFF	TGCGCCAGCAGCCTCAGACTAGCGGGGGGGGATGAGCAGTTCTTC
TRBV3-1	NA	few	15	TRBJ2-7	CASSPQPGGYYEQYF	TGTGCCAGCAGCCCCCAACCCGGGGGTTACTACGAGCAGTACTTC
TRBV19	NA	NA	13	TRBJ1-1	CASSKRAATEAFF	TGTGCCAGTAGTAAGAGGGCGGCCACTGAAGCCTTCTTT
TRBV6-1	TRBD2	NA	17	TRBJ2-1	CASTPGLAGGIYNEQFF	TGTGCCAGCACCCCGGGACTAGCGGGAGGAATCTACAATGAGCAGTTCTTC
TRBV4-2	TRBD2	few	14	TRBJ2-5	CASSQWTSGDERFF	TGTGCCAGCAGCCAGTGGACTAGCGGGGATGAGCGGTTCTTC
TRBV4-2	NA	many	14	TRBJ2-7	CASSQGPSSYEQYF	TGTGCCAGCAGCCAGGGTCCCAGCTCCTACGAGCAGTACTTC
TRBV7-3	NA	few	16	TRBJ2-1	CASSFPRGRSYNEQFF	TGTGCCAGCAGCTTCCCCAGGGGAAGGTCCTACAATGAGCAGTTCTTC
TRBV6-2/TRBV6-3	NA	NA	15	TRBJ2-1	CASTQSDSAANEQFF	TGTGCCAGCACCCAAAGCGATTCAGCGGCGAATGAGCAGTTCTTC